This T cell receptor (beta chain) was recovered during a study of shared clonotypes between healthy human individuals. Across the study: The people who gave samples were two women and a few men aged 18 to 49. Study outcomes and limitations: Depth of sequencing was expected to influence donor clonotype sharing.

Clones were read by immunoSEQ multiplex PCR, and TCRdb kept only the in-frame ones, dropping some. The sample shows 450,000 to 500,000 clones, less than 80% of them seen only once. This CDR3 spans 15 amino acids. The germline V gene encodes CDR1 MGHDK and CDR2 SYGVNS. Samples left unsorted employed approximately 94 million PBMCs for genomic DNA. Comment on this clone: Antigen: not known. A far bigger clonotype differs at one base, so this is likely a read error.

This chain connects TRBV25-1 to TRBJ1-4; 8 nucleotides line up with TRBD1. Sequencing used PBMCs. This clonotype originated in a middle-aged woman in good health. Some clones in this sample may be carry-over from other donors' samples. CDR3 in amino acids: CARSEYTGGNEKLFF. For the CDR3, the DNA is TGTGCCCGCAGTGAATATACAGGGGGAAATGAAAAACTGTTTTTT.